The entry below describes one TCR beta chain. What this receptor recognizes is not known. No much larger clone is present one base from it, and per-base qualities are unavailable. These data come from a study of T cell changes during pregnancy in multiple sclerosis (dated by TCRdb to the late 2010s). Study-wide context: The study examined how the T cell repertoire changed over the course of pregnancy in women with multiple sclerosis.

Library preparation employed the immunoSEQ multiplex PCR assay. The table comes from immuneACCESS by way of TCRdb, which keeps in-frame sequences with V and J called. Part of the clones is missing from these tables; in studies checked, under half for an unresolved V gene and the rest for unknown reasons. Across this sample there are fewer than 150,000 clones, with 90% to 96% seen only once. Jointly, the top ten make up more than 0.4% of the sample. This TCR was sampled from a female donor with multiple sclerosis, enrolled in a pregnancy study. Sequencing used peripheral blood, obtained after pregnancy.

The DNA reads TGTGCCAGCTCACGGACAGGGGTTGGAAATCAGCCCCAGCATTTT. Its protein product is CASSRTGVGNQPQHF. The sequence is built from TRBV18 and TRBJ1-5, with TRBD1 identical over 9 junction bases. Relative to germline, V is missing 4 bases and J is missing 4 bases, with 5 bases of the junction outside any gene match. Including cysteine and phenylalanine, the CDR3 has 15 amino acids. CDR3 DNA is the only sequence kept; it has 45 bases, read in frame from the first base. From a lookup of the germline V gene, CDR1 and CDR2 are KGHSH and LQKENI.